The 3 T cell receptor beta chains below all came from one sample that was sequenced in a study of technical replicates of blood from a handful of donors. TCRdb's copy holds only in-frame clones and misses some; the assay was immunoSEQ multiplex PCR. Here the sample spans about 64,000 clones, around 88% being singletons. The material sequenced was PBMCs. Receptors originate from a human donor in good health. Some clones in this sample may be carry-over from other donors' samples.

V gene TRBV30 combines with J gene TRBJ2-7, with D maybe TRBD2 (7 bases). Germline values: CDR1 GTSNPN, CDR2 SVGIG (reference sequence). With 0 bases removed from V and 1 base from J, the gap between germline ends came to 16 bases. The CDR3 loop spans 16 amino acids. This CDR3 is CAWSVNRGGLSYEQYF. The CDR3, as DNA: TGTGCCTGGAGTGTTAATCGCGGGGGCCTATCCTACGAGCAGTACTTC.

This clone was seen only a few times. This CDR3 is CASMWGRVRGYTF. In nucleotides, the CDR3 is TGTGCCAGCATGTGGGGGAGGGTTCGAGGCTACACCTTC. The chain has TRBV28 and TRBJ1-2; perhaps TRBD1 as D (5 bases). The germline V gene encodes CDR1 MDHEN and CDR2 SYDVKM. V was pared by 7 bases and J by 8 bases, with 17 bases between. The CDR3 contains 13 residues.

The V and J genes are TRBV27 and TRBJ2-7; 10 bases line up with TRBD2. The germline V gene has CDR1 MNHEY and CDR2 SMNVEV (reference sequence). CDR3 size: 19 residues. J gave up 2 bases and V 1 base, and 14 bases lay outside the gene matches. The DNA for the CDR3 is TGTGCCAGCAGTTTATATTTTCTAGCGGGGGCCGCCGGCACCTACGAGCAGTACTTC. This translates into CASSLYFLAGAAGTYEQYF.